A single sample gave rise to the 32 T cell receptor beta chains below, sequenced in a study of CD4 T cells in relation to SARS-CoV-2 and coronaviruses. TCRdb keeps only in-frame clones here, not all; method: immunoSEQ multiplex PCR. The data show around 56,000 clones, 86% seen once. The unexposed donors gave CD4+ T cells in about 2010-2019, prior to COVID-19. Source material: memory CD4+ T cells from PBMCs. These receptors originate from a human donor in good health.

The chain recombines TRBV2 with TRBJ2-1, with D hard to call. V lost 2 bases and J lost 2, with 13 bases in between. CDR1 SNHLY and CDR2 FYNNEI come from the germline V gene. The CDR3 spans 16 residues. CDR3 coding DNA: TGTGCCAGCAGTGAAATCGGACGGAAGACCTACAATGAGCAGTTCTTC. Amino acid sequence: CASSEIGRKTYNEQFF. Using reference TRBV2 and TRBJ2-1 for the parts outside the CDR3, the full variable domain is EPEVTQTPSHQVTQMGQEVILRCVPISNHLYFYWYRQILGQKVEFLVSFYNNEISEKSEIFDDQFSVERPDGSNFTLKIRSTKLEDSAMYFCASSEIGRKTYNEQFFGPGTRLTVL.

The chain couples TRBV29-1 to TRBJ2-7; D tentatively reads TRBD1 or TRBD2 (5 bases each). This CDR3 region has 12 residues. The V gene lost 6 bases and the J gene lost 2 bases, with 11 bases spanning the gap. From germline, CDR1 is SQVTM and CDR2 ANQGSEA. The CDR3 loop is CSVARGAYEQYF. DNA of the CDR3: TGCAGCGTCGCCCGGGGCGCCTACGAGCAGTACTTC.

This chain uses TRBV28 with TRBJ2-6; D might be TRBD1 or TRBD2, each matching 7 bases. The germline V and J ends were trimmed by 11 bases and 4 bases, with 15 bases remaining between them. The germline V gene encodes CDR1 MDHEN and CDR2 SYDVKM. The CDR3 is 14 amino acids. The DNA for the CDR3 is TGTGCCGGGGGAGCGGGACAGGGGGCCAACGTCCTGACTTTC. Its protein product is CAGGAGQGANVLTF.

In this sample, this clone turned up a few times. The chain has TRBV28 and TRBJ2-7; possibly TRBD1 or TRBD2 for D (6 bases each). The CDR3 extends over 14 amino acids. Germline lookup yields CDR1 MDHEN and CDR2 SYDVKM. The V end lost 8 bases, the J end lost 2 bases, and 16 bases lay between the germline ends. The CDR3 DNA follows: TGTGCCAGCGAAGGAGGGGGTAAAGCCTACGAGCAGTACTTC. Translating gives CASEGGGKAYEQYF.

Comments on this clone: At one end, the junction sequence differs from germline, possibly due to a read error. The V call is TRBV27, the J call TRBJ2-4; 7 bases map to TRBD1. Germline-derived CDR1 and CDR2 are MNHEY and SMNVEV (reference sequence). The CDR3 has 15 amino acids. Here the CDR3 reads CASSLSGTVTAIQYF. The DNA for the CDR3 is TGTGCCAGCAGCTTATCCGGGACAGTAACTGCCATTCAGTACTTC.

The chain combines TRBV7-6 with TRBJ2-1, with 7 bases fitting TRBD2. Looked up from germline, CDR1 is SGHVS and CDR2 is FNYEAQ. The CDR3 length is 16 residues. Trimming took 1 base from V and 4 from J; bases not matched to a gene: 7. Here the CDR3 reads CASSLESGEGYNEQFF. The CDR3 DNA sequence: TGTGCCAGCAGCTTAGAATCTGGGGAGGGTTACAATGAGCAGTTCTTC.

The chain has TRBV6-2 or TRBV6-3 and TRBJ2-3, with 9 bases fitting TRBD2. Germline V gene data show CDR1 as MNHEY and CDR2 as SVGEGT. CDR3 size: 15 residues. V dropped 7 bases and J dropped 4; count of bases not matched to a gene: 9. Written as DNA, the CDR3 is TGTGCCAGCACCCCAGGGGGACTAGCTCCAGATACGCAGTATTTT. It translates to CASTPGGLAPDTQYF.

The chain is built from TRBV19 and TRBJ2-1, with 8 bases that match TRBD2. CDR3 length: 15 residues. V was clipped by 2 bases and J by 5 bases; unmatched bases: 5. Germline V gene sequence: CDR1 LNHDA, CDR2 SQIVND (reference sequence). This chain's CDR3 is CASSIYGGRHNEQFF. The CDR3, as DNA: TGTGCCAGTAGTATATATGGCGGGAGGCACAATGAGCAGTTCTTC.

V usage is TRBV5-6 and J usage is TRBJ2-5, with D possibly being TRBD2 (5 bases). CDR3 length: 15 residues. The germline V gene encodes CDR1 SGHDT and CDR2 YYEEEE. V lost 1 base and J 5 bases, leaving 15 bases between the germline ends. CDR3 in amino acids: CASSLREMGGETQYF. For the CDR3, the DNA is TGTGCCAGCAGCTTGCGGGAAATGGGTGGGGAGACCCAGTACTTC.

Here the CDR3 DNA reads TGTGCCAGCAGCCGGGCCAGGGGGCCCTACGAGCAGTACTTC. Protein sequence: CASSRARGPYEQYF. The chain carries TRBV6-5 and TRBJ2-7, with 8 bases lining up with TRBD1. From germline, CDR1 is MNHEY and CDR2 SVGAGI. The CDR3 contains 14 residues. V lost 6 bases and J lost 2; bases outside the gene matches: 6.

The chain has TRBV5-1 and TRBJ2-1; D unresolved. V lost 4 bases, J lost 2 bases, and 10 bases lay in between. The CDR3 loop spans 14 amino acids. Germline CDR1 and CDR2: SGHRS and YFSETQ. CDR3 amino acids: CASSVGEPYNEQFF. CDR3 sequence (DNA): TGCGCCAGCAGCGTAGGAGAACCCTACAATGAGCAGTTCTTC.

The V and J genes are TRBV9 and TRBJ2-2; D remains unclear. V gave up 6 bases and J gave up 8 bases, with 11 bases separating them. The germline V gene encodes CDR1 SGDLS and CDR2 YYNGEE. This CDR3 is built from 12 residues. CDR3 in DNA: TGTGCCAGCACTCCAATCCGAGGGGAGCTGTTTTTT. Translated: CASTPIRGELFF.

This clone was detected once. The rearrangement joins TRBV11-2 to TRBJ1-4; tentatively, D is TRBD1 (6 bases). The CDR3 runs to 14 residues. The germline V gene has CDR1 SGHAT and CDR2 FQNNGV. V lost 5 bases and J lost 7, with 14 bases in between. CDR3 sequence: CASSQRRTVEKLFF. In DNA, the CDR3 is TGTGCCAGCAGCCAGAGAAGGACAGTTGAAAAACTGTTTTTT.

This clone occurred a few times. This chain links TRBV28 with TRBJ2-5; 7 bases match TRBD2. This CDR3 region has 15 residues. The germline V gene has CDR1 MDHEN and CDR2 SYDVKM. Germline trimming cut 3 bases from V and 1 base from J; bases unmatched to any gene: 5. CDR3: CASSLVAGIQETQYF. In DNA form, the CDR3 reads TGTGCCAGCAGTTTGGTAGCGGGCATCCAAGAGACCCAGTACTTC.

The V gene is TRBV2, the J gene TRBJ1-1, with D possibly TRBD1 on 5 matching bases. V was shortened by 0 bases and J by 5 bases, with 10 bases between the two germline ends. The germline V gene has CDR1 SNHLY and CDR2 FYNNEI. The CDR3 is made up of 14 amino acids. CDR3 DNA sequence: TGTGCCAGCAGTGAAGCGGGGGTGAGGACTGAAGCTTTCTTT. Amino acid sequence: CASSEAGVRTEAFF. Based on the CDR3 plus reference TRBV2 and TRBJ1-1, the full variable domain is EPEVTQTPSHQVTQMGQEVILRCVPISNHLYFYWYRQILGQKVEFLVSFYNNEISEKSEIFDDQFSVERPDGSNFTLKIRSTKLEDSAMYFCASSEAGVRTEAFFGQGTRLTVV.

This chain links TRBV5-6 with TRBJ1-2, with D hard to call. The CDR3 is made up of 15 amino acids. Germline CDR1 reads SGHDT; CDR2 reads YYEEEE. V lost 6 bases and J 0 bases, leaving 15 bases between the germline ends. As DNA, the CDR3 is TGTGCCAGCATTCTGCGGGGAAGAGCTAACTATGGCTACACCTTC. It yields the protein CASILRGRANYGYTF.

V is TRBV11-3 and J is TRBJ2-3; 9 nucleotides match TRBD2. Germline V gene lookup returns CDR1 SGHNT and CDR2 YENEEA. V shed 4 bases, J shed 2 bases, and the junction held 10 bases outside the gene matches. This CDR3 comprises 17 residues. Here the CDR3 reads CASSSGPAGGPTDTQYF. Written as DNA, the CDR3 is TGTGCCAGCAGCTCGGGCCCAGCGGGAGGACCCACAGATACGCAGTATTTT.

The rearrangement uses TRBV2 and TRBJ1-6, with TRBD1 identical over 7 bases. The CDR3 length is 13 residues. Germline CDR1 reads SNHLY; CDR2 reads FYNNEI. The trim removed 9 bases at V and 7 bases at J, leaving 6 bases unmatched. DNA for the CDR3: TGTGCCAGTAGAGGGACAGAAAATTCACCCCTCCACTTT. Protein: CASRGTENSPLHF.

Only one count was recorded for this clone. The chain couples TRBV12-3 or TRBV12-4 to TRBJ2-3; TRBD1 aligns across 7 bases. Germline trimming cut 6 bases from V and 6 bases from J; bases unmatched to any gene: 6. The CDR3 is 13 amino acids. DNA for the CDR3: TGTGCCAGCAGGCCACAGGGGACGGATACGCAGTATTTT. It yields the protein CASRPQGTDTQYF.

This clone was counted a single time. The rearrangement links TRBV5-4 to TRBJ1-1, with D unresolved. Per germline, CDR1 SGHNT and CDR2 YYREEE (reference sequence). This CDR3 has 14 amino acids. V lost 0 bases, J lost 1 base, and 7 bases lay in between. CDR3 bases: TGTGCCAGCAGCTTGGTGGACCGGAACACTGAAGCTTTCTTT. This translates into CASSLVDRNTEAFF.

The rearrangement joins TRBV2 to TRBJ1-5; D ambiguous. The CDR3 is made up of 14 amino acids. The ends were cut back, 4 bases at V and 2 bases at J, with 9 bases in the middle. The germline V gene encodes CDR1 SNHLY and CDR2 FYNNEI. The CDR3 reads CASSGPGGNQPQHF. The CDR3 coding sequence is TGTGCCAGCAGTGGGCCTGGGGGCAATCAGCCCCAGCATTTT.

The chain recombines TRBV6-1 with TRBJ2-7; D unclear. CDR1 and CDR2 (germline): MNHNS, SASEGT. CDR3 length: 16 amino acids. V was trimmed by 0 bases and J by 3 bases, leaving 15 bases between them. CDR3 amino acids: CASSEALLIPFYEQYF. The CDR3 DNA reads as TGTGCCAGCAGTGAAGCGCTTCTTATTCCCTTCTACGAGCAGTACTTC.

The V gene is TRBV28, the J gene TRBJ2-1; D possibly matches TRBD1 or TRBD2 (6 bases each). CDR1 MDHEN and CDR2 SYDVKM come from the germline V gene. The CDR3 length is 15 residues. Between the trimmed V and J ends, which lost 6 bases and 10 bases, there was a span of 22 bases. Written as DNA, the CDR3 is TGTGCCAGCAGGAAAGGGGGGAGCGGCTCAGGGGAGCAGTTCTTC. It encodes CASRKGGSGSGEQFF.

CDR3 amino acids: CASSYGGRPEQFF. As DNA, the CDR3 is TGTGCCAGCAGTTACGGCGGGAGACCTGAGCAGTTCTTC. The chain carries TRBV6-5 and TRBJ2-1, with TRBD2 matching 7 bases. Germline V lookup: CDR1 MNHEY, CDR2 SVGAGI. V shed 2 bases, J shed 9 bases, and the junction held 4 bases outside the gene matches. CDR3 length: 13 amino acids.

The chain combines TRBV5-1 with TRBJ1-2; no reliable D call. V lost 5 bases and J lost 8, with 19 bases in between. The CDR3 is 14 amino acids. Germline CDR1 SGHRS, CDR2 YFSETQ. The CDR3 loop reads CASRLDRAGKGYTF. In DNA, the CDR3 is TGCGCCAGCAGACTAGACCGGGCAGGTAAAGGCTACACCTTC.

The chain uses TRBV5-1 and TRBJ2-7; 9 bases fit TRBD1. Trimming at V came to 0 bases and at J to 2 bases, leaving 3 bases not matched to a gene. This CDR3 contains 15 residues. The germline V gene encodes CDR1 SGHRS and CDR2 YFSETQ. This CDR3 reads CASSLGTGVTYEQYF. The CDR3 bases are TGCGCCAGCAGCTTGGGGACAGGGGTTACCTACGAGCAGTACTTC.

The chain couples TRBV29-1 to TRBJ1-2, with a possible D match to TRBD1 (6 bases). The CDR3 is 12 residues long. CDR1 and CDR2 (germline): SQVTM, ANQGSEA. Trimming pared 6 bases from V and 3 bases from J, leaving 11 bases between. The DNA for the CDR3 is TGCAGCGTGGGTACAGGGCACTATGGCTACACCTTC. It translates to CSVGTGHYGYTF. Combining the CDR3 with reference TRBV29-1 and TRBJ1-2 gives the whole variable domain SAVISQKPSRDICQRGTSLTIQCQVDSQVTMMFWYRQQPGQSLTLIATANQGSEATYESGFVIDKFPISRPNLTFSTLTVSNMSPEDSSIYLCSVGTGHYGYTFGSGTRLTVV.

V usage is TRBV2 and J usage is TRBJ1-2; D gene ambiguous. This CDR3 has 12 amino acids. Between the trimmed V and J ends, which lost 6 bases and 2 bases, there was a span of 7 bases. Germline V gene lookup returns CDR1 SNHLY and CDR2 FYNNEI. CDR3 residues: CASSMENYGYTF. The DNA for the CDR3 is TGTGCCAGCAGCATGGAGAACTATGGCTACACCTTC.

J is TRBJ2-2 and V is TRBV6-5; D possibly matches TRBD1 or TRBD2 (5 bases each). V gave up 6 bases and J gave up 3 bases, with 11 bases separating them. This CDR3 contains 14 residues. Germline V gene lookup returns CDR1 MNHEY and CDR2 SVGAGI. Here the CDR3 reads CASRGTVDTGELFF. In DNA form, the CDR3 reads TGTGCCAGCAGAGGGACGGTTGACACCGGGGAGCTGTTTTTT.

Details on this clone: Within the sample, other DNA sequences also encode this same CDR3. This chain connects TRBV7-9 to TRBJ1-1; D not certain. The CDR3 sequence is 13 residues long. V lost 4 bases and J 0 bases, leaving 6 bases between the germline ends. CDR1 is SEHNR, CDR2 FQNEAQ, per germline (reference sequence). CDR3: CASSSTVNTEAFF. DNA for the CDR3: TGTGCCAGCAGCTCGACTGTGAACACTGAAGCTTTCTTT.

With respect to this clone: Other DNA sequences within the sample encode an identical CDR3. The rearrangement uses TRBV24-1 and TRBJ2-7, with D possibly being TRBD2 (5 bases). V was pared by 3 bases and J by 1 base, with 9 bases between. This CDR3 is built from 14 residues. Germline CDR1 KGHDR, CDR2 SFDVKD. CDR3 amino acids: CATSDTRSSYEQYF. For the CDR3, the DNA is TGTGCCACCAGTGATACTAGGAGTTCCTACGAGCAGTACTTC.

The chain couples TRBV2 to TRBJ2-7, with 8 bases lining up with TRBD2. Germline V lookup: CDR1 SNHLY, CDR2 FYNNEI. The CDR3 covers 14 residues. Trimming cost V 7 bases and J 0 bases; bases outside gene matches: 5. CDR3 in DNA: TGTGCCAGCATTTGGACTAGCAGCTCCTACGAGCAGTACTTC. Protein: CASIWTSSSYEQYF.